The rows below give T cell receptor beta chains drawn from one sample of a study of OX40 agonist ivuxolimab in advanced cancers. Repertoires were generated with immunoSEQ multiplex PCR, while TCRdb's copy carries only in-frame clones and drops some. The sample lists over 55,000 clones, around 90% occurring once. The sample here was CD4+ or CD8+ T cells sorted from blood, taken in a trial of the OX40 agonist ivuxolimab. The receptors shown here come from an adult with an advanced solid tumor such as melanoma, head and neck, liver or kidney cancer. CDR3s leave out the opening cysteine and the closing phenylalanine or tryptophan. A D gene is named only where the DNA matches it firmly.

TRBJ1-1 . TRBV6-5 ASSSGGRNTEAF
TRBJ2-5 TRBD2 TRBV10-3 AIKASGDQETQY
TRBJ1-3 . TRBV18 ASSPPVASGNTIY
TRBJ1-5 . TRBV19 ATSRVFSNQPQH
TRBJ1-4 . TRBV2 ASSLLTGTNEKLF
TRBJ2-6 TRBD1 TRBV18 ASSPDRGLGANVLT
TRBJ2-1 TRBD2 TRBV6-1 ASRYGTSGYNEQF
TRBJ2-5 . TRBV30 AWSVGGVRKETQY
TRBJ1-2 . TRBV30 AWSQEAFYGYT
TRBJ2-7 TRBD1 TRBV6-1 ASNPSGGPYEQY
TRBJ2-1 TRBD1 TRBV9 ASSNGQGGYNEQF
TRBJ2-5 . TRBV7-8 ATDSGLQGGTQY
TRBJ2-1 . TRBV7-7 ASSPVGGSYNEQF
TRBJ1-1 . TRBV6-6 ASRLQVNTEAF
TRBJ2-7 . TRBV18 ASSPGGEREQY
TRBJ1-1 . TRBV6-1 ASSEYGGTARAF
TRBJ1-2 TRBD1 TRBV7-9 ASSLGQGADYGYT
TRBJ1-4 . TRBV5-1 ASSLGGTYNEKLF
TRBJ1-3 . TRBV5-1 ASSLGGSSGNTIY
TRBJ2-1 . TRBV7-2 ASSLSGRGGYNEQF
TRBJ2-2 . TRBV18 ASSPGQTTGELF
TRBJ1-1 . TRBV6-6 ASSPEGRATEAF
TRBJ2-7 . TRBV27 ASSRTGQNYEQY
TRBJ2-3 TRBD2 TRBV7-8 ASSDLGLAGTTDTQY
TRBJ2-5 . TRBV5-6 ASSLETVRSQETQY
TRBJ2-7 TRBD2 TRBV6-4 ASKRTSGGRAYEQY
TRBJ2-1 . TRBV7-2 ASSPGRLYNEQF
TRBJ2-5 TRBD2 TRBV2 ASTALAGPKTQY
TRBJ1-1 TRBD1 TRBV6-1 ASSSLFGQGAAF
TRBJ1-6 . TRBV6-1 ASSEARDSPLH
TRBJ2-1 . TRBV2 ASSEGWDNEQF
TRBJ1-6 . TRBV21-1 ASRDLCDNSPLH
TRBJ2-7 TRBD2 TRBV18 ASSPPGLAGAYEQY
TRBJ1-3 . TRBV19 ASSPLDTSGNTIY
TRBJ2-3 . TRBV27 ASSLSGQDTDTQY